The rows below give T cell receptor beta chains drawn from one sample of a study of blood T cell repertoires in COVID-19. Some clones are missing from TCRdb's copy, which holds only in-frame ones; the method was immunoSEQ multiplex PCR. Of 200,000 to 250,000 clones in the sample, about 86% are singletons; the top ten hold around 1.5%. Material: peripheral blood. The origin of the receptors is a man aged 18 to 29 with active or convalescent COVID-19. Each CDR3 is given with its conserved first and last residue. D genes are given only for firm matches. Rows give clone size only sometimes, using once, few, many, or a class for an expanded clone.

clone size	J gene	V gene	D gene	CDR3 DNA	CDR3 protein
-	TRBJ1-2	TRBV27	TRBD1	TGTGCCAGCAGACGGCAGGGGGCTATAGATGTTGATGGCTACACCTTC	CASRRQGAIDVDGYTF
-	TRBJ1-2	TRBV19	TRBD1	TGTGCCAGTAGTTCCACAGGGGGGACCTCCTATGGCTACACCTTC	CASSSTGGTSYGYTF
few	TRBJ2-5	TRBV7-7	-	TGTGCTAGCAGCTTAGATTTTTCAGGGTCGGAGACCCAGTACTTC	CASSLDFSGSETQYF
-	TRBJ1-1	TRBV6-5	-	TGTGCCAGCAGGCCACGTGGGGCCCTCGCGACTGAAGCTTTCTTT	CASRPRGALATEAFF
-	TRBJ1-3	TRBV7-9	TRBD1	TGTGCCAGCGTTAGAGACAGGGGAACTGGAAACACCATATATTTT	CASVRDRGTGNTIYF
-	TRBJ2-7	TRBV12-5	TRBD2	TGTGCTAGTGGTTTGGTACTTTTCCTCCAACCTAGCGGGAGGAAAGGTGGGGAGTACTTC	CASGLVLFLQPSGRKGGEYF
-	TRBJ1-1	TRBV19	TRBD1	TGTGCCAGTAGGACAGGGCCCGCCAGGGACACTGAAGCTTTCTTT	CASRTGPARDTEAFF
few	TRBJ1-6	TRBV11-2	TRBD1	TGTGCCAGCGGCGGGACAGGGTGGACTTCACCCCTCCACTTT	CASGGTGWTSPLHF
-	TRBJ2-7	TRBV12-3/TRBV12-4	-	TGTGCCAGCACCATGGGGCCCTACGAGCAGTACTTC	CASTMGPYEQYF
-	TRBJ1-2	TRBV18	TRBD1	TGTGCCAGCTCACCTACAGGGGACTTCTATGGCTACACCTTC	CASSPTGDFYGYTF
few	TRBJ1-1	TRBV29-1	TRBD1	TGCAGCGTTGATCTCGGACAGGGGAACACTGAAGCTTTCTTT	CSVDLGQGNTEAFF
few	TRBJ1-1	TRBV21-1	-	TGTGCCAGCAGTCTAATCAGGGGGAAAGCTTTCTTT	CASSLIRGKAFF
-	TRBJ1-2	TRBV16	TRBD1	TGTGCCAGCAGCCAGACCACAGGGGTCTATGGCTACACCTTC	CASSQTTGVYGYTF
-	TRBJ2-1	TRBV27	TRBD2	TGTGCCACGGGAGGGACTAGCGGGAGACGTGAGCAGTTCTTC	CATGGTSGRREQFF
-	TRBJ1-2	TRBV30	-	TGTGCCTGGAGTGTAATAGCCGGCTACACCTTC	CAWSVIAGYTF
-	TRBJ2-3	TRBV5-5	-	TGTGCCAGCAGCTTCTATGCCCTAGGATCAGATACGCAGTATTTT	CASSFYALGSDTQYF
once	TRBJ1-3	TRBV5-1	-	TGCGCCAGCAGCTTGGGTTCGTCCGGGGGAAACACCATATATTTT	CASSLGSSGGNTIYF
-	TRBJ2-2	TRBV2	-	TGTGCCAGCAGTGGGCGGGGGAACACCGGGGAGCTGTTTTTT	CASSGRGNTGELFF
-	TRBJ1-1	TRBV30	-	TGTGCCTGGAGTGTGCGGGGGTTGAACACTGAAGCTTTCTTT	CAWSVRGLNTEAFF
-	TRBJ2-2	TRBV5-1	-	TGCGCCAGCAGCTTGGAGTCCGGCGGGGAGCTGTTTTTT	CASSLESGGELFF
-	TRBJ2-3	TRBV11-2	-	TGTGCCAGCAGCTTGAGTGCTACGCAGTATTTT	CASSLSATQYF
-	TRBJ2-7	TRBV10-2	-	TGCGCCAGCCGTAGTCTGGGAGGCCGCTCCTACGAGCAGTACTTC	CASRSLGGRSYEQYF
few	TRBJ1-1	TRBV10-3	TRBD1	TGTGCCATCAGTGGCCCGGGACAGGGGCGTAAGGGAACTGAAGCTTTCTTT	CAISGPGQGRKGTEAFF
-	TRBJ2-5	TRBV7-2	TRBD2	TGTGCCAGCAGCTCCGGGACTAGCGGGAGAAGTTTCGAGACCCAGTACTTC	CASSSGTSGRSFETQYF
-	TRBJ2-1	TRBV5-1	TRBD2	TGCGCCAGCCTCCTTGGACTAGCGGGAGGGGGGACCTACAATGAGCAGTTCTTC	CASLLGLAGGGTYNEQFF
-	TRBJ2-5	TRBV18	TRBD1	TGTGCCAGCTCAGGGGGACAGTTAGAGACCCAGTACTTC	CASSGGQLETQYF
-	TRBJ1-6	TRBV19	TRBD1	TGTGCCAGTAGTATTGGGACAGGGGGCACTTCACCCCTCCACTTT	CASSIGTGGTSPLHF
-	TRBJ2-3	TRBV10-3	TRBD2	TGTGCCACCGGCGTCGGATTTAGCGGGGGAGATACGCAGTATTTT	CATGVGFSGGDTQYF
-	TRBJ2-5	TRBV19	-	TGTGCCAGTAGTATATCCGGCAGGGGTGAGACCCAGTACTTC	CASSISGRGETQYF
-	TRBJ1-1	TRBV5-8	-	TGTGCCAGCAGCTTGGGTTCCTCAGGGGAAGCTGAAGCTTTCTTT	CASSLGSSGEAEAFF
-	TRBJ2-7	TRBV9	TRBD2	TGTGCCAGCAGCGTAGAAGCGGGATTTAGGTACGAGCAGTACTTC	CASSVEAGFRYEQYF
once	TRBJ2-3	TRBV7-8	-	TGTGCCAGCAGCTTAGAGGTCTCGGGATCGGCGACAGATACGCAGTATTTT	CASSLEVSGSATDTQYF
-	TRBJ2-1	TRBV30	TRBD1	TGTGCCTGGCGAACCGGGACAGGGACTCCTCAGTTCTTC	CAWRTGTGTPQFF
-	TRBJ1-5	TRBV6-5	TRBD1	TGTGCCAGCAGTCCCGGACAGGGTAATCAGCCCCAGCATTTT	CASSPGQGNQPQHF
-	TRBJ2-1	TRBV19	TRBD2	TGTGCCAGTAGTGCCCTAGCGGGAAAGAATGAGCAGTTCTTC	CASSALAGKNEQFF
-	TRBJ2-1	TRBV19	-	TGTGCCAGTAGTATACGGCGGGTCGGGGAGCAGTTCTTC	CASSIRRVGEQFF
-	TRBJ1-4	TRBV5-6	-	TGTGCCAGCAGCTTGTATGGTCTGAGAACTAATGAAAAACTGTTTTTT	CASSLYGLRTNEKLFF
-	TRBJ2-2	TRBV18	-	TGTGCCAGCTCAAACGAAGTCGGGGAGACCGGGGAGCTGTTTTTT	CASSNEVGETGELFF
-	TRBJ1-5	TRBV29-1	-	TGCAGCGTTGAAGACAGTGATAGCAATCAGCCCCAGCATTTT	CSVEDSDSNQPQHF
-	TRBJ2-7	TRBV18	TRBD1	TGTGCCAGCTCACCGGGACAGGGCTCCTACGAGCAGTACTTC	CASSPGQGSYEQYF
-	TRBJ1-1	TRBV11-3	-	TGTGCCAGCAGCCGCCGAGGGGGGGCGGACACTGAAGCTTTCTTT	CASSRRGGADTEAFF
-	TRBJ2-3	TRBV29-1	TRBD2	TGCAGCGTTGAAGGTTTAGCGGGAGGCACAGATACGCAGTATTTT	CSVEGLAGGTDTQYF
-	TRBJ2-1	TRBV19	-	TGTGCCAGTAGTGTACTCGGGGGGCAGGTTTCTGAGCAGTTCTTC	CASSVLGGQVSEQFF
-	TRBJ2-7	TRBV4-1	TRBD1	TGCGCCAGCAGCCAAGGTTGGACAGGGGCCTACGAGCAGTACTTC	CASSQGWTGAYEQYF
few	TRBJ1-5	TRBV27	TRBD1	TGTGCCAGCAGTTTAGCTCAGGGGGGCAATCAGCCCCAGCATTTT	CASSLAQGGNQPQHF
-	TRBJ2-3	TRBV29-1	TRBD1	TGCAGCGCAGGGGACAGGGCCGATACGCAGTATTTT	CSAGDRADTQYF
once	TRBJ2-6	TRBV6-2/TRBV6-3	TRBD1	TGTGCCAGCAGTTACGCTGCGGGACAGGGCGCATTATCTGGGGCCAACGTCCTGACTTTC	CASSYAAGQGALSGANVLTF
few	TRBJ1-1	TRBV6-4	TRBD1	TGTGCCAGCAGTGACAGCGACAGGGGGTTCACTGAAGCTTTCTTT	CASSDSDRGFTEAFF
-	TRBJ2-7	TRBV10-3	TRBD2	TGTGCCATCAGTGAGGGCGCGCTAGCGGGAGGCTACGAGCAGTACTTC	CAISEGALAGGYEQYF
-	TRBJ1-5	TRBV19	-	TGTGCCAGTAGTATAGATCGGGGGCAGCCCCAGCATTTT	CASSIDRGQPQHF
-	TRBJ1-5	TRBV5-1	TRBD1	TGCGCCAGCAGCCAGGGACAGGGGGGACAGCCCCAGCATTTT	CASSQGQGGQPQHF
once	TRBJ2-3	TRBV6-2/TRBV6-3	-	TGTGCCAGCAGTGGGAGTCGGACAGATACGCAGTATTTT	CASSGSRTDTQYF
-	TRBJ2-1	TRBV9	TRBD2	TGTGCCAGCAGCGTAGCGGGAGGGCCGGTCAATGAGCAGTTCTTC	CASSVAGGPVNEQFF
-	TRBJ1-5	TRBV6-5	TRBD1	TGTGCCAGCCGGCCAGGGGGCCATCAGCCCCAGCATTTT	CASRPGGHQPQHF
-	TRBJ2-2	TRBV5-4	TRBD2	TGTGCCAGCAGTCTAGCGGGAGGGAAGAGCGGGGAGCTGTTTTTT	CASSLAGGKSGELFF
once	TRBJ2-2	TRBV27	TRBD1	TGTGCCAGCAGTTTTAGACAGGGGTACGACACCGGGGAGCTGTTTTTT	CASSFRQGYDTGELFF
-	TRBJ2-7	TRBV3-1/TRBV3-2	-	TGTGCCAGCAGCCAATCTGGGGCTTCCTACGAGCAGTACTTC	CASSQSGASYEQYF